The 2 T cell receptor beta chains given below trace back to one sample, sequenced in a study of blood T cell repertoires in COVID-19. TCRdb's table, derived via immunoSEQ multiplex PCR, lists solely in-frame clones and lacks some. The sample holds 300,000 to 450,000 clones; more than 70% are singletons and the top ten take approximately 1.2%. Sequenced input: PBMCs or T cells enriched from blood (not recorded which). The source of these receptors is a young man who had recovered from COVID-19.

This clone has a count of ten or more. CDR3 in amino acids: CASSQDPRGQLRDTEAFF. As DNA, the CDR3 is TGTGCCAGCAGCCAAGATCCCAGGGGGCAGCTGCGGGACACTGAAGCTTTCTTT. The chain couples TRBV4-2 to TRBJ1-1; 8 bases align to TRBD1. Trimming at V came to 0 bases and at J to 3 bases, leaving 12 bases not matched to a gene. Germline V gene sequence: CDR1 LGHNA, CDR2 YNFKEQ. The CDR3 totals 18 residues.

This chain joins TRBV2 and TRBJ1-2; no firm D call. This CDR3 is 12 amino acids long. Germline values: CDR1 SNHLY, CDR2 FYNNEI. V lost 4 bases to trimming and J lost 4 bases, with 7 bases between them. The CDR3 nucleotides are TGTGCCAGCAGTGCCCTGAGCTATGGCTACACCTTC. Amino acids: CASSALSYGYTF. Based on the CDR3 plus reference TRBV2 and TRBJ1-2, the full variable domain is EPEVTQTPSHQVTQMGQEVILRCVPISNHLYFYWYRQILGQKVEFLVSFYNNEISEKSEIFDDQFSVERPDGSNFTLKIRSTKLEDSAMYFCASSALSYGYTFGSGTRLTVV.